The next 7 T cell receptor beta chains were all read from a single sample in a study of cytomegalovirus exposure and HLA in healthy donors (dated by TCRdb to the late 2010s). Library construction relied on the immunoSEQ multiplex PCR assay. The multiplex PCR relied on a mix of 60 forward primers for TCR Vbeta segments and 13 reverse primers for TCR Jbeta segments. TCRdb holds this immuneACCESS table with in-frame rearrangements only. Some clones are missing; in checked studies, unresolved V genes explain under half, and the rest has no known cause. Across this sample there are 200,000 to 250,000 clones, with over 65% seen only once. The ten largest make up 0.63% of the sample. Input material: PBMCs. The receptors originated from a young man in good health and CMV-seronegative.

The rearrangement joins TRBV30 to TRBJ2-2; TRBD1 matches 10 bases. V shed 1 base, J shed 1 base, and the junction held 3 bases outside the gene matches. The CDR3 is 16 residues long. CDR1 and CDR2 from the germline V gene are GTSNPN and SVGIG (reference sequence). The CDR3 reads CAWSGQGARNTGELFF. The DNA of the CDR3 is TGTGCCTGGAGTGGACAGGGGGCGAGGAACACCGGGGAGCTGTTTTTT.

The V and J genes are TRBV15 and TRBJ2-6, with D perhaps matching TRBD1 (6 bases). CDR3 length: 15 residues. Germline loops: CDR1 LNHNV, CDR2 YYDKDF (reference sequence). V lost 5 bases to trimming and J lost 3 bases, with 11 bases between them. The CDR3 region has the DNA TGTGCCACCAGCCTCCCAGGGGTTGGGGCCAACGTCCTGACTTTC. Amino acids: CATSLPGVGANVLTF.

The rearrangement links TRBV4-1 to TRBJ2-3, with 11 nucleotides matching TRBD2. Losses at the gene ends were 0 bases for V and 5 bases for J; bases not matched to a gene: 7. Germline values: CDR1 MGHRA, CDR2 YSYEKL. The CDR3 totals 17 residues. The CDR3, as DNA: TGCGCCAGCAGCCAAGAGGGTCTAGCGGGAGGTTTAGATACGCAGTATTTT. Protein: CASSQEGLAGGLDTQYF.

The V gene is TRBV28, the J gene TRBJ1-1; 12 bases are shared with TRBD1. V gave up 5 bases and J gave up 11 bases; unmatched junction bases: 15. Germline CDR1 is MDHEN and CDR2 is SYDVKM. There are 16 residues in the CDR3. CDR3 sequence reads: CASSPYPGQGAVDAFF. CDR3 DNA sequence: TGTGCCAGCAGTCCTTATCCGGGACAGGGGGCCGTGGATGCTTTCTTT.

The V and J genes are TRBV28 and TRBJ2-5, with no clear D. In germline, CDR1 is MDHEN, CDR2 SYDVKM. This CDR3 contains 12 residues. The V and J ends lost 4 bases and 8 bases respectively, with 11 bases between them. CDR3 in amino acids: CASSSPLDTQYF. The CDR3 DNA is TGTGCCAGCAGTTCCCCCCTAGATACCCAGTACTTC.

This chain links TRBV28 with TRBJ2-3; 7 bases are shared with TRBD2. Trimming cost V 5 bases and J 6 bases; bases outside gene matches: 11. Germline V gene sequence: CDR1 MDHEN, CDR2 SYDVKM. The CDR3 has 15 residues. The CDR3 sequence: CASSPAGAEADTQYF. In nucleotides, the CDR3 is TGTGCCAGCAGTCCGGCGGGAGCGGAGGCGGATACGCAGTATTTT.

CDR3 residues: CSVQQGVSQPQHF. The CDR3 region has the DNA TGCAGCGTTCAACAGGGCGTAAGTCAGCCCCAGCATTTT. The chain joins TRBV29-1 to TRBJ1-5, with a possible D match to TRBD1 (6 bases). Germline V lookup: CDR1 SQVTM, CDR2 ANQGSEA. The CDR3 totals 13 residues. The V end was cut by 5 bases, the J end by 6 bases, with 14 bases between. Supplemented by reference TRBV29-1 and TRBJ1-5, the full variable domain reads SAVISQKPSRDICQRGTSLTIQCQVDSQVTMMFWYRQQPGQSLTLIATANQGSEATYESGFVIDKFPISRPNLTFSTLTVSNMSPEDSSIYLCSVQQGVSQPQHFGDGTRLSIL.